Listed below are T cell receptor beta chains from one sample, sequenced in a study of cytomegalovirus exposure and HLA in healthy donors. The table came from immunoSEQ multiplex PCR; TCRdb's copy has only in-frame clones and leaves some out. The repertoire holds approximately 150,000 clones, 80% to 90% seen once, with more than 3.5% in the top ten. Sequencing input: PBMCs. These receptors all stem from a woman aged 40 to 50 in good health and CMV-seropositive. CDR3s include the opening cysteine and the closing phenylalanine or tryptophan. Each record gives: V gene, clone size, D gene, J gene, CDR3 DNA, CDR3 protein. The D gene is left open where the match is weak. Where a row states a size, it is once, few, many or the class of an expanded clone; other rows omit it.

v_call: TRBV4-1; clone_size: NA; d_call: TRBD2; j_call: TRBJ2-7; cdr3_nt: TGCGCCAGCAGCCAAGAAGCCTGGGAGCGGGGGGACGAGCAGTACTTC; cdr3_aa: CASSQEAWERGDEQYF
v_call: TRBV28; clone_size: NA; d_call: TRBD1; j_call: TRBJ2-6; cdr3_nt: TGTGCCAGCAGATTGACAGGGGGCTCGTCTGGGGCCAACGTCCTGACTTTC; cdr3_aa: CASRLTGGSSGANVLTF
v_call: TRBV27; clone_size: NA; d_call: NA; j_call: TRBJ2-3; cdr3_nt: TGTGCCAGCAGTTTCCTAGGGGCAGATACGCAGTATTTT; cdr3_aa: CASSFLGADTQYF
v_call: TRBV29-1; clone_size: NA; d_call: TRBD2; j_call: TRBJ2-1; cdr3_nt: TGCAGCGTCTCCCCTAGCGGTAAATACAATGAGCAGTTCTTC; cdr3_aa: CSVSPSGKYNEQFF
v_call: TRBV7-9; clone_size: few; d_call: NA; j_call: TRBJ2-7; cdr3_nt: TGTGCCAGCAGCTTATCGGGAGAGCAGTACTTC; cdr3_aa: CASSLSGEQYF
v_call: TRBV19; clone_size: NA; d_call: TRBD1; j_call: TRBJ2-7; cdr3_nt: TGTGCCAGTAGTATGAGACAGGGCCCCTACGAGCAGTACTTC; cdr3_aa: CASSMRQGPYEQYF
v_call: TRBV2; clone_size: NA; d_call: TRBD1; j_call: TRBJ2-6; cdr3_nt: TGTGCCAGCAGTGACCAGGGGGCTGGTGGGGCCAACGTCCTGACTTTC; cdr3_aa: CASSDQGAGGANVLTF
v_call: TRBV15; clone_size: NA; d_call: NA; j_call: TRBJ2-3; cdr3_nt: TGTGCCATCGGACAGGGGGAGCTAGCGGGGCGGGCGGATACGCAGTATTTT; cdr3_aa: CAIGQGELAGRADTQYF
v_call: TRBV6-5; clone_size: NA; d_call: NA; j_call: TRBJ1-1; cdr3_nt: TGTGCCAGCAGTTACAGGGGCTCCCGAAACACTGAAGCTTTCTTT; cdr3_aa: CASSYRGSRNTEAFF
v_call: TRBV11-2; clone_size: once; d_call: TRBD2; j_call: TRBJ2-1; cdr3_nt: TGTGCCAGCAGCTTAGATTCAAGGGCTAGCGGGGGGGCGACCTACAATGAGCAGTTCTTC; cdr3_aa: CASSLDSRASGGATYNEQFF
v_call: TRBV7-9; clone_size: NA; d_call: NA; j_call: TRBJ1-5; cdr3_nt: TGTGCCAGCAGCTTAGAACAGGGTAGCAATCAGCCCCAGCATTTT; cdr3_aa: CASSLEQGSNQPQHF
v_call: TRBV15; clone_size: NA; d_call: NA; j_call: TRBJ2-5; cdr3_nt: TGTGCCACCACCAACAATATGATTGTGACCCAGTACTTC; cdr3_aa: CATTNNMIVTQYF
v_call: TRBV25-1; clone_size: NA; d_call: TRBD1; j_call: TRBJ2-3; cdr3_nt: TGTGCCAGTAATACCGGGACAGGAATTACAGATACGCAGTATTTT; cdr3_aa: CASNTGTGITDTQYF
v_call: TRBV2; clone_size: NA; d_call: TRBD2; j_call: TRBJ2-3; cdr3_nt: TGTGCCAGCAGAACGCTAGCGGGGCCCACAGATACGCAGTATTTT; cdr3_aa: CASRTLAGPTDTQYF
v_call: TRBV7-6; clone_size: NA; d_call: NA; j_call: TRBJ2-1; cdr3_nt: TGTGCCAGCAGCCCCTCGGGGGGCGCCTACAATGAGCAGTTCTTC; cdr3_aa: CASSPSGGAYNEQFF
v_call: TRBV29-1; clone_size: NA; d_call: TRBD1; j_call: TRBJ2-1; cdr3_nt: TGCAGCGTTTCAAAGGACAGGGGGCTACTCAATGAGCAGTTCTTC; cdr3_aa: CSVSKDRGLLNEQFF
v_call: TRBV5-4; clone_size: NA; d_call: TRBD1; j_call: TRBJ1-2; cdr3_nt: TGTGCCAGCAACCCCGGGACAGGGTACAGCTACACCTTC; cdr3_aa: CASNPGTGYSYTF